These 29 T cell receptor beta chains share one sample of origin, sequenced in a study of cytomegalovirus exposure and HLA in healthy donors. Use of 60 Vbeta and 13 Jbeta primers characterized the PCR. The table came from immunoSEQ multiplex PCR; TCRdb's copy has only in-frame clones and leaves some out. This repertoire shows about 140,000 clones, over 60% found once; its top ten account for 1.5% to 2%. Sequenced: PBMCs. These TCRs come from a woman between 35 and 50 years old in good health and CMV-seronegative.

The rearrangement links TRBV11-2 to TRBJ1-2; D possibly corresponds to TRBD1 (6 bases). Trimming shortened V by 5 bases and J by 8 bases, and 18 bases separated the two germline ends. The CDR3 spans 14 residues. CDR1 is SGHAT and CDR2 is FQNNGV in the germline V gene. CDR3 in amino acids: CASSRTGRGKGYTF. DNA for the CDR3: TGTGCCAGCAGCCGAACGGGGAGGGGGAAGGGCTACACCTTC. Drawing the rest from reference TRBV11-2 and TRBJ1-2, the complete variable domain is EAGVAQSPRYKIIEKRQSVAFWCNPISGHATLYWYQQILGQGPKLLIQFQNNGVVDDSQLPKDRFSAERLKGVDSTLKIQPAKLEDSAVYLCASSRTGRGKGYTFGSGTRLTVV.

CDR3 sequence reads: CASSSFKGQGARGYTF. The CDR3 bases are TGTGCCAGCAGCTCCTTTAAGGGACAGGGGGCACGTGGCTACACCTTC. The chain joins TRBV7-9 to TRBJ1-2, with TRBD1 matching over 12 bases. The CDR3 runs 16 residues. With V trimmed by 4 bases and J by 7 bases, 10 bases remained unmatched. CDR1 is SEHNR and CDR2 is FQNEAQ in the germline V gene (reference sequence).

J is TRBJ1-2 and V is TRBV4-1; D call uncertain. Deletions cut 2 bases from V and 3 bases from J, with 19 bases between. Germline lookup yields CDR1 MGHRA and CDR2 YSYEKL. The CDR3 totals 17 residues. The CDR3 DNA reads TGCGCCAGCAGCCAATTACTCTGGAGGGATAGTGACTATGGCTACACCTTC. It specifies CASSQLLWRDSDYGYTF.

This clone was observed once. This chain links TRBV29-1 with TRBJ1-3, with 10 nucleotides matching TRBD1. There are 13 residues in the CDR3. V shed 7 bases and J 8 bases; nucleotides not matched to a gene: 8. Germline CDR1 SQVTM, CDR2 ANQGSEA. CDR3: CSAPGQGIDTIYF. CDR3 coding DNA: TGCAGCGCCCCGGGACAGGGGATAGACACCATATATTTT.

The chain combines TRBV7-2 with TRBJ2-5, with 8 bases identical to TRBD2. The CDR3 is 14 residues long. CDR1 and CDR2 from the germline V gene are SGHTA and FQGNSA. Trimming took 5 bases from V and 5 from J; bases not matched to a gene: 7. As DNA, the CDR3 is TGTGCCAGCAGCCCTCGGACTAGCACGGAGACCCAGTACTTC. Translated, it gives CASSPRTSTETQYF.

The chain has TRBV6-1 and TRBJ2-3, with TRBD1 matching over 7 bases. Germline V gene lookup returns CDR1 MNHNS and CDR2 SASEGT. The CDR3 extends over 14 amino acids. After removal of 4 bases from V and 2 bases from J, the junction contained 3 bases not matched to a gene. The CDR3 nucleotides are TGTGCCAGCAGTGGCAGGGGGAACACAGATACGCAGTATTTT. It codes for CASSGRGNTDTQYF.

V gene TRBV18 combines with J gene TRBJ2-7, with a tentative D call TRBD1 (5 bases). V was clipped by 0 bases and J by 2 bases, with 8 bases between them. The CDR3 spans 14 residues. Looked up from germline, CDR1 is KGHSH and CDR2 is LQKENI. DNA for the CDR3: TGTGCCAGCTCACCACCAGGGGTCCCCTACGAGCAGTACTTC. Amino acids: CASSPPGVPYEQYF.

This chain links TRBV4-1 with TRBJ2-7, with a tentative D call TRBD2 (5 bases). CDR1 is MGHRA and CDR2 is YSYEKL in the germline V gene. The CDR3 length is 13 residues. Trimming shortened V by 6 bases and J by 3 bases, and 12 bases separated the two germline ends. The CDR3 loop reads CASSSAMHYEQYF. In DNA, the CDR3 is TGCGCCAGCAGTAGCGCGATGCACTACGAGCAGTACTTC.

This chain links TRBV19 with TRBJ2-5; D is possibly TRBD1 (5 bases). The last part of the DNA fits TRBJ2-7 better; the J call may be wrong. The CDR3 contains 12 residues. Germline assignment: CDR1 LNHDA and CDR2 SQIVND (reference sequence). The CDR3 nucleotides read TGTGCCAGTAGTATTCAGGGTTACGAGCAGTACTTC. Its protein product is CASSIQGYEQYF.

The V gene is TRBV30, the J gene TRBJ1-4; possible D gene TRBD1, 6 bases. The germline CDR1 and CDR2 sequences are GTSNPN and SVGIG (reference sequence). This CDR3 region has 18 residues. The germline V and J ends were trimmed by 4 bases and 0 bases, with 21 bases remaining between them. CDR3 loop: CAWTRGGGSGSTNEKLFF. The CDR3 coding sequence is TGTGCCTGGACTAGGGGAGGGGGGTCAGGATCAACTAATGAAAAACTGTTTTTT.

J is TRBJ1-6 and V is TRBV6-5; 7 bases fit TRBD1. The V gene end was trimmed by 6 bases and the J gene end by 5 bases; junction bases not matched to a gene: 7. The germline CDR1 and CDR2 sequences are MNHEY and SVGAGI. The CDR3 length is 15 residues. The CDR3 protein is CASRTYRGDNSPLHF. The CDR3 DNA is TGTGCCAGCAGAACGTACAGGGGAGATAATTCACCCCTCCACTTT.

V usage is TRBV18 and J usage is TRBJ1-2, with D perhaps TRBD1 (5 bases). Germline V gene data show CDR1 as KGHSH and CDR2 as LQKENI. The CDR3 sequence is 15 residues long. V lost 3 bases and J 4 bases, leaving 15 bases between the germline ends. CDR3 amino acids: CASSPPNGDFYGYTF. DNA for the CDR3: TGTGCCAGCTCACCTCCGAACGGGGACTTCTATGGCTACACCTTC.

The J gene is TRBJ2-3, the V gene TRBV19, with 13 positions matching TRBD2. Germline assignment: CDR1 LNHDA and CDR2 SQIVND (reference sequence). V was pared by 4 bases and J by 6 bases, with 10 bases of the junction left unmatched. The CDR3 extends over 17 amino acids. Here the CDR3 DNA reads TGTGCCAGTAGTACTGGGACTAGCGGGGAGTCGTGGGATACGCAGTATTTT. Its protein product is CASSTGTSGESWDTQYF.

This chain connects TRBV2 to TRBJ2-7; D unresolved. V was clipped by 0 bases and J by 1 base, with 4 bases between them. CDR1 SNHLY and CDR2 FYNNEI come from the germline V gene. The CDR3 covers 13 residues. The CDR3 protein is CASSEARSYEQYF. CDR3 nucleotide sequence: TGTGCCAGCAGTGAAGCGCGGTCCTACGAGCAGTACTTC.

V gene TRBV5-1 combines with J gene TRBJ2-7; TRBD2 might be the D (6 bases). CDR1 and CDR2 (germline): SGHRS, YFSETQ. The CDR3 contains 14 residues. Trimming stripped 4 bases from V and 2 bases from J, with 13 bases between. CDR3 bases: TGCGCCAGCAGCCTCTCCACTAGCACCTACGAGCAGTACTTC. It translates to CASSLSTSTYEQYF.

This clone occurred a few times. This chain connects TRBV5-6 to TRBJ2-1, with TRBD2 matching 9 bases. The CDR3 spans 16 residues. Unmatched junction bases numbered 11, after V lost 3 bases and J lost 7 bases. Germline CDR1 is SGHDT and CDR2 is YYEEEE. The CDR3 bases are TGTGCCAGCAGCTCATTAGCGGGAGCTCGGTGGAATGAGCAGTTCTTC. Translating it yields CASSSLAGARWNEQFF.

This clone was found once. The chain carries TRBV7-9 and TRBJ2-5, with D possibly being TRBD1 (5 bases). The CDR3 sequence is 15 residues long. The germline V gene has CDR1 SEHNR and CDR2 FQNEAQ (reference sequence). Trimming took 2 bases from V and 3 from J, leaving 13 bases between them. The CDR3 reads CASSLYGGREETQYF. In DNA, the CDR3 is TGTGCCAGCAGCTTATATGGTGGCAGGGAAGAGACCCAGTACTTC.

The V call is TRBV7-2, the J call TRBJ1-2, with unresolved D. From germline, CDR1 is SGHTA and CDR2 FQGNSA. The CDR3 runs to 13 residues. Trimming took 7 bases from V and 0 from J, leaving 9 bases between them. CDR3 DNA sequence: TGTGCCAGCACCACAAATTCTAACTATGGCTACACCTTC. It yields the protein CASTTNSNYGYTF.

There are a few counts of this clone. This chain connects TRBV2 to TRBJ1-1; tentative D call: TRBD1 (6 bases). V lost 8 bases to trimming and J lost 2 bases, with 12 bases between them. The CDR3 spans 13 residues. Germline V CDR1 and CDR2: SNHLY, FYNNEI. The chain's CDR3 is CASLTGPNTEAFF. DNA for the CDR3: TGTGCCAGCTTGACAGGCCCAAACACTGAAGCTTTCTTT.

The V and J genes are TRBV5-1 and TRBJ1-1, with D uncertain. The CDR3 spans 15 residues. Germline V gene data show CDR1 as SGHRS and CDR2 as YFSETQ. Trimming pared 3 bases from V and 5 bases from J, leaving 17 bases between. CDR3 sequence: CASSSRLELWTEAFF. DNA for the CDR3: TGCGCCAGCAGCTCAAGACTGGAATTATGGACTGAAGCTTTCTTT.

The rearrangement uses TRBV13 and TRBJ2-7; TRBD2 aligns across 7 bases. The CDR3 has 15 amino acids. Germline CDR1 PRHDT, CDR2 FYEKMQ (reference sequence). V lost 9 bases and J lost 3; bases outside the gene matches: 14. In DNA, the CDR3 is TGTGCCAGTCAGCGAGAGGCGGGGGTTTTCTACGAGCAGTACTTC. It specifies CASQREAGVFYEQYF.

The V and J genes are TRBV19 and TRBJ1-1; possible D gene TRBD1, 5 bases. V was trimmed by 2 bases and J by 1 base, leaving 23 bases between them. The CDR3 spans 19 residues. Germline V CDR1 and CDR2: LNHDA, SQIVND (reference sequence). CDR3 DNA sequence: TGTGCCAGTAGTATACCATCATTCGGAAGGCTCCAGGGGAACACTGAAGCTTTCTTT. It encodes CASSIPSFGRLQGNTEAFF.

In its sample, this clone was seen once. V usage is TRBV5-1 and J usage is TRBJ2-7; no reliable D call. This CDR3 region has 15 residues. V was clipped by 0 bases and J by 1 base, with 11 bases between them. The V gene's germline CDR1 is SGHRS and CDR2 YFSETQ. In DNA form, the CDR3 reads TGCGCCAGCAGCTTGGAGCCATTAGATTCCTACGAGCAGTACTTC. Its translation is CASSLEPLDSYEQYF.

As regards this clone: This same CDR3 is encoded by further DNA sequences in the sample. The chain uses TRBV10-3 and TRBJ2-1, with 15 bases aligning to TRBD2. V lost 4 bases, J lost 2 bases, and 0 bases stayed unmatched. The CDR3 runs to 16 residues. Germline CDR1 ENHRY, CDR2 SYGVKD. The CDR3 bases are TGTGCCATCAGTGGGACTAGCGGGGGGGCCTACAATGAGCAGTTCTTC. It encodes CAISGTSGGAYNEQFF.

This chain connects TRBV27 to TRBJ2-7, with D possibly TRBD2 on 6 matching bases. The ends were cut back, 0 bases at V and 5 bases at J, with 14 bases in the middle. Germline assignment: CDR1 MNHEY and CDR2 SMNVEV (reference sequence). The CDR3 is made up of 15 amino acids. For the CDR3, the DNA is TGTGCCAGCAGTTTATCTCCCGGAGGGTACGACGAGCAGTACTTC. Translation gives CASSLSPGGYDEQYF.

The rearrangement links TRBV2 to TRBJ1-2; maybe TRBD1 (5 bases). V lost 8 bases and J 2 bases, leaving 15 bases between the germline ends. Germline V gene sequence: CDR1 SNHLY, CDR2 FYNNEI. The CDR3 runs 14 residues. CDR3 region: CASEESGSNYGYTF. CDR3 DNA sequence: TGTGCCAGCGAAGAATCAGGGTCGAACTATGGCTACACCTTC.

The chain carries TRBV4-1 and TRBJ1-2; D not resolved. Germline loops: CDR1 MGHRA, CDR2 YSYEKL. Trimming took 1 base from V and 4 from J, leaving 16 bases between them. This CDR3 spans 16 amino acids. CDR3 residues: CASSQVPGLRIYGYTF. The CDR3 DNA follows: TGCGCCAGCAGCCAAGTTCCGGGTCTTCGGATCTATGGCTACACCTTC.

This clone was observed a handful of times. The rearrangement joins TRBV10-3 to TRBJ1-2, with a weak D call TRBD1 (5 bases). CDR1 is ENHRY, CDR2 SYGVKD, per germline. The CDR3 loop spans 13 amino acids. The V and J ends lost 8 bases and 4 bases respectively, with 14 bases between them. CDR3 loop: CAIGSGLGYGYTF. The CDR3 DNA reads as TGTGCCATCGGGTCAGGGCTAGGCTATGGCTACACCTTC.

This clone has only a few counts. This sequence joins TRBV7-8 and TRBJ2-7; TRBD2 matches 11 bases. Germline trimming cut 5 bases from V and 3 bases from J; bases unmatched to any gene: 3. Looked up from germline, CDR1 is SGHVS and CDR2 is FQNEAQ. The CDR3 sequence is 14 residues long. CDR3 nucleotides: TGTGCCAGCAGCACGACTAGCGGGAACTACGAGCAGTACTTC. Translating it yields CASSTTSGNYEQYF.